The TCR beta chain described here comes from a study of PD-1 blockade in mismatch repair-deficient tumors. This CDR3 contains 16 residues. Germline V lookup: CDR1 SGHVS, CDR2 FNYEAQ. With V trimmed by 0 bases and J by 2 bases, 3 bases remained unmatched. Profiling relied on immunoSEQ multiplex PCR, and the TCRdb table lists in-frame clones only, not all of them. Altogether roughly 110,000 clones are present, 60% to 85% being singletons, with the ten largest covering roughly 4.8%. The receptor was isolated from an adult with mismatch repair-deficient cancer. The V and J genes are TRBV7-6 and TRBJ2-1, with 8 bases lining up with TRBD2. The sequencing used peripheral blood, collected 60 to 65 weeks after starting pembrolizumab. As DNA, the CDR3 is TGTGCCAGCAGCTTAGCGCCGGGAGGGCCCTACAATGAGCAGTTCTTC. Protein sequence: CASSLAPGGPYNEQFF.